Listed below are T cell receptor beta chains from one sample, sequenced in a study of blood T cells in healthy people across ages. Via MiXCR, TCRdb re-called the 5' RACE reads, giving one row per CDR3 protein. The sample gives under 950,000 distinct CDR3 sequences, 22% of which show up once; under 25% is in the top ten. Material: blood. The receptors shown here come from a man aged 65-85 years in good health. The CDR3 runs from the conserved cysteine through the conserved F or W. Fields, in order: J gene, V gene, D gene, clone size, CDR3 protein, CDR3 DNA. D genes are given only for firm matches. Clone size, where shown, is once, few, many, or a class for clones that have expanded.

TRBJ1-1 TRBV12-3/TRBV12-4 TRBD1 few CASTWDRVGLSEAFF TGTGCCAGCACTTGGGACAGGGTCGGACTTAGTGAAGCTTTCTTT
TRBJ2-1 TRBV5-1 - few CASSSQVGDEQFF TGCGCCAGCAGCTCACAGGTGGGGGATGAGCAGTTCTTC
TRBJ2-1 TRBV30 TRBD2 few CAGGTRAAGEQFF TGTGCCGGAGGGACTAGAGCTGCGGGAGAGCAGTTCTTC
TRBJ1-2 TRBV12-3/TRBV12-4 - - CASSPPTPQAGYTF TGTGCCAGCAGTCCGCCGACCCCACAGGCGGGCTACACCTTC
TRBJ2-5 TRBV29-1 TRBD1 - CSVPDRVEETQYF TGCAGCGTTCCTGACAGGGTCGAGGAGACCCAGTACTTC
TRBJ2-5 TRBV5-1 TRBD2 few CASSLGTSGRQTQYF TGCGCCAGCAGCTTGGGGACTAGCGGGAGACAGACCCAGTACTTC
TRBJ1-2 TRBV25-1 - - CASSGGARYGYTF TGTGCCAGCAGTGGGGGCGCGCGCTATGGCTACACCTTC
TRBJ2-3 TRBV10-3 - few CAIGFGGGGTDTQYF TGTGCCATCGGATTTGGTGGAGGGGGCACAGATACGCAGTATTTT
TRBJ1-5 TRBV5-8 - few CASSFSAGLGNQPQHF TGTGCCAGCAGCTTTTCGGCAGGGTTGGGCAATCAGCCCCAGCATTTT
TRBJ2-3 TRBV7-9 TRBD2 - CASLSGGSTDTQYF TGTGCCAGCCTTAGCGGGGGTAGCACAGATACGCAGTATTTT
TRBJ2-3 TRBV18 - few CASSQTDTDTQYF TGTGCCAGCTCACAGACAGACACAGATACGCAGTATTTT
TRBJ2-6 TRBV5-1 TRBD2 few CASSLDSGIPGANVLTF TGCGCCAGCAGCTTGGATAGCGGGATCCCTGGGGCCAACGTCCTGACTTTC
TRBJ2-1 TRBV20-1 - - CSARDPRDAPRNEQFF TGCAGTGCTAGAGATCCGAGGGACGCCCCGAGGAATGAGCAGTTCTTC
TRBJ1-1 TRBV7-2 - - CASSLDGGQNTEAFF TGTGCCAGCAGCTTAGACGGGGGGCAGAACACTGAAGCTTTCTTT
TRBJ1-4 TRBV2 - few CASRRTNEKLFF TGTGCCAGCAGACGGACTAATGAAAAACTGTTTTTT
TRBJ2-3 TRBV20-1 - few CSAKWSLTDTQYF TGCAGTGCTAAATGGTCCCTCACAGATACGCAGTATTTT
TRBJ2-6 TRBV4-2 TRBD2 few CASSQVLWRGTGANVLTF TGTGCCAGCAGCCAAGTTCTTTGGCGGGGGACTGGGGCCAACGTCCTGACTTTC
TRBJ2-3 TRBV7-2 - - CASSSRDGRTDTQYF TGTGCCAGCAGCTCGCGTGACGGGAGAACAGATACGCAGTATTTT
TRBJ1-1 TRBV15 - - CATSRDREKFEAFF TGTGCCACCAGCAGAGACAGGGAGAAGTTTGAAGCTTTCTTT
TRBJ2-3 TRBV4-1 TRBD2 few CASSQDLGRGGSDTQYF TGCGCCAGCAGCCAAGATCTTGGGCGGGGGGGCTCAGATACGCAGTATTTT
TRBJ2-7 TRBV5-6 TRBD1 - CASSLAGTGVNEQYF TGTGCCAGCAGCTTGGCCGGGACAGGGGTGAACGAGCAGTACTTC
TRBJ1-5 TRBV9 TRBD1 few CASSLRTGAGFGNQPQHF TGTGCCAGCAGCCTGAGGACAGGGGCGGGATTCGGCAATCAGCCCCAGCATTTT
TRBJ1-4 TRBV7-9 - few CASSRDVEKLFF TGTGCCAGCAGCCGGGACGTGGAAAAACTGTTTTTT
TRBJ2-7 TRBV3-1 TRBD2 few CASSQRGGAYEQYF TGTGCCAGCAGCCAACGCGGGGGGGCTTACGAGCAGTACTTC
TRBJ2-3 TRBV7-3 TRBD2 many CASSLQSGRGTDTQYF TGTGCCAGCAGCTTACAAAGCGGGAGGGGCACAGATACGCAGTATTTT
TRBJ2-2 TRBV2 - few CASRVLNTGELFF TGTGCCAGTCGAGTTTTGAACACCGGGGAGCTGTTTTTT
TRBJ1-1 TRBV6-6 - - CAGSWQNTEAFF TGTGCCGGCAGTTGGCAGAACACTGAAGCTTTCTTT
TRBJ2-5 TRBV20-1 TRBD2 - CSARRGGLETQYF TGCAGTGCTAGACGGGGAGGGCTGGAGACCCAGTACTTC
TRBJ1-2 TRBV14 TRBD1 few CASSQVGQGGGYTF TGTGCCAGCAGCCAAGTGGGACAGGGAGGTGGCTACACCTTC
TRBJ1-1 TRBV7-9 TRBD1 few CASSPETGMNTEAFF TGTGCCAGCAGCCCGGAGACAGGGATGAACACTGAAGCTTTCTTT
TRBJ1-1 TRBV5-1 TRBD1 - CASSADRGYVSEALF TGCGCCAGCAGCGCCGACAGGGGTTATGTCTCTGAAGCTCTCTTT
TRBJ1-5 TRBV6-6 - - CASSPMNQPQHF TGTGCCAGCAGCCCTATGAATCAGCCCCAGCATTTT
TRBJ2-3 TRBV5-1 TRBD2 once CVSSLQLAGVTDTQYF TGCGTCAGCAGCTTACAACTAGCGGGAGTCACAGATACGCAGTATTTT
TRBJ1-5 TRBV27 - few CASSLNAGFANNQPQHF TGTGCCAGCAGTTTAAACGCCGGGTTCGCAAACAATCAGCCCCAGCATTTT
TRBJ2-2 TRBV28 - - CASSFMGITGELFF TGTGCCAGCAGTTTTATGGGGATCACCGGGGAGCTGTTTTTT
TRBJ1-1 TRBV20-1 - - CSARSEAFF TGCAGTGCCCGATCTGAAGCTTTCTTT
TRBJ2-1 TRBV9 TRBD2 few CASSVAPRGSGSVYEQFF TGTGCCAGCAGCGTAGCCCCGAGAGGTAGCGGGAGCGTCTATGAGCAGTTCTTC
TRBJ1-5 TRBV4-1 - many CASSQEGPGRGSNQPQHF TGCGCCAGCAGCCAAGAAGGTCCCGGAAGGGGTAGCAATCAGCCCCAGCATTTT
TRBJ2-2 TRBV28 TRBD1 few CASNRDRVVTGELFF TGTGCCAGCAACCGGGACAGGGTGGTCACCGGGGAGCTGTTTTTT
TRBJ2-7 TRBV28 - few CASSPTPTYEQYF TGTGCCAGCAGCCCGACTCCTACCTACGAGCAGTACTTC
TRBJ2-3 TRBV9 TRBD1 - CASSVVGGVDTQYF TGTGCCAGCAGCGTCGTAGGGGGCGTAGATACGCAGTATTTT
TRBJ1-2 TRBV12-3/TRBV12-4 - many CASSVGVGYTF TGTGCCAGCAGCGTCGGGGTTGGCTACACCTTC